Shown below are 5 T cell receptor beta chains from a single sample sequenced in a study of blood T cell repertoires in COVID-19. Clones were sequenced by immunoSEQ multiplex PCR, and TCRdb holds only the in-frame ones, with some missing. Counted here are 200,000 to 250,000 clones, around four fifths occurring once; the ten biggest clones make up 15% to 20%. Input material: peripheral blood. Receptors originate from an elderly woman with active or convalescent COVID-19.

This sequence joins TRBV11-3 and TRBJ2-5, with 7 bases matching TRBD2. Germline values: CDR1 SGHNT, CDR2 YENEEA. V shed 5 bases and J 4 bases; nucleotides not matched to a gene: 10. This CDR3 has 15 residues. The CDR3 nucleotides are TGTGCCAGCAGCCAGATTAGGACTAGTCGAGAGACCCAGTACTTC. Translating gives CASSQIRTSRETQYF.

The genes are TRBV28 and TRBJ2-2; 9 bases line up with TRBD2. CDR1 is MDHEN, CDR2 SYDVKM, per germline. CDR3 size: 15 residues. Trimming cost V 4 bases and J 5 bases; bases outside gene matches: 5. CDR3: CASSSAGGTTGELFF. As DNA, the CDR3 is TGTGCCAGCAGTTCTGCGGGGGGGACAACCGGGGAGCTGTTTTTT.

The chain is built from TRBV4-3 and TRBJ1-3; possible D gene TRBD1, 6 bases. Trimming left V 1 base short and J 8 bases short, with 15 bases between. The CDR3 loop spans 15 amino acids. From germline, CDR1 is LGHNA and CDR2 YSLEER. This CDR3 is CASSQALQGIYTIYF. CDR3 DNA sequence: TGCGCCAGCAGCCAAGCGTTACAGGGAATTTACACCATATATTTT.

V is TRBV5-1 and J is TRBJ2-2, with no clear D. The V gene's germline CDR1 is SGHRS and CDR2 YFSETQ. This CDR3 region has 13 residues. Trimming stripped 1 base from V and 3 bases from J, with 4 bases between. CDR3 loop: CASSLQYTGELFF. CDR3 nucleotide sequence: TGCGCCAGCAGCTTGCAGTACACCGGGGAGCTGTTTTTT.

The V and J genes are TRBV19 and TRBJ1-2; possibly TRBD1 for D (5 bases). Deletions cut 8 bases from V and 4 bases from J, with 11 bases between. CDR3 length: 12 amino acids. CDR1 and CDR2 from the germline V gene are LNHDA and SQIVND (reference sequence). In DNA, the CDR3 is TGTGCCAGTCACCAGGGACTCTATGGCTACACCTTC. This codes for CASHQGLYGYTF.